This T cell receptor (beta chain) appears in the sequencing data of a study of cytomegalovirus exposure and HLA in healthy donors. Findings of the study overall: Diagnosis of cytomegalovirus status made by the classifier reportedly showed high specificity and sensitivity.

The donors were part of the roughly 120-subject validation cohort, which stood apart from the roughly 670-subject first cohort. The V gene's germline CDR1 is ENHRY and CDR2 SYGVKD. The junction had 4 bases not matched to a gene; V was cut back by 10 bases and J by 3 bases. This CDR3 comprises 12 residues. Notes on this clone: Its antigen is unknown.

Profiling relied on immunoSEQ multiplex PCR, and the TCRdb table lists in-frame clones only, not all of them. This sample has fewer than 150,000 clones, with around 85% found just once. The sample was PBMCs. The clonotype originates from a man between 18 and 35 years old in good health and CMV-seropositive. The chain couples TRBV10-3 to TRBJ2-5; 8 bases line up with TRBD1. CDR3 sequence reads: CATGTGEETQYF. CDR3 sequence (DNA): TGTGCCACCGGGACAGGAGAAGAGACCCAGTACTTC.